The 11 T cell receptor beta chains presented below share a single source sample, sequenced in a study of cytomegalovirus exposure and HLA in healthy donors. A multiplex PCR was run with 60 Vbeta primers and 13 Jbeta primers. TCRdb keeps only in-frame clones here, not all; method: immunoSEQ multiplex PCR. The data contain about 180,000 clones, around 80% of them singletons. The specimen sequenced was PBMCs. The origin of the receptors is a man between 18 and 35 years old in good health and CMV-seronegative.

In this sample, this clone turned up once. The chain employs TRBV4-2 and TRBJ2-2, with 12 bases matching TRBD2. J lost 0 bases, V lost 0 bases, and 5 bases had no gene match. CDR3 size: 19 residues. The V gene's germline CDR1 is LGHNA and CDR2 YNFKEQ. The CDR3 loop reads CASSQDLAGGPPNTGELFF. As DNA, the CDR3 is TGTGCCAGCAGCCAAGATCTAGCGGGGGGGCCACCGAACACCGGGGAGCTGTTTTTT.

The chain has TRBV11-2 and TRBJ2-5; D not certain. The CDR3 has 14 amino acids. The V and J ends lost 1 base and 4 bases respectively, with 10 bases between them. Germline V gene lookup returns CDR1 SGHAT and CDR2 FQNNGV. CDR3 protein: CASSLGASRETQYF. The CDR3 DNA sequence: TGTGCCAGCAGCTTAGGGGCGTCGAGAGAGACCCAGTACTTC.

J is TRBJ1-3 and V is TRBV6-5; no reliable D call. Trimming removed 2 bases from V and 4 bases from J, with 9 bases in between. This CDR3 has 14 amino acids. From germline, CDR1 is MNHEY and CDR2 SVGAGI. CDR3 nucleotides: TGTGCCAGCAGTTACCGCGGATCCGGAAACACCATATATTTT. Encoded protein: CASSYRGSGNTIYF.

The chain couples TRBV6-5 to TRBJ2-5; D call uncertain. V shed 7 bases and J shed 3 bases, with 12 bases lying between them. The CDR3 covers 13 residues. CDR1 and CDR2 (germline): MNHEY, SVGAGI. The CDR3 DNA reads TGTGCCAGCAATCACAGAGCTAAAGAGACCCAGTACTTC. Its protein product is CASNHRAKETQYF.

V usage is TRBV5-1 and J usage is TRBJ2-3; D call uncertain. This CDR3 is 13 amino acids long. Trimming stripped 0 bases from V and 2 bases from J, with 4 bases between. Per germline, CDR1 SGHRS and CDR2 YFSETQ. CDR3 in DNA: TGCGCCAGCAGCTTGGCAGTCACAGATACGCAGTATTTT. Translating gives CASSLAVTDTQYF.

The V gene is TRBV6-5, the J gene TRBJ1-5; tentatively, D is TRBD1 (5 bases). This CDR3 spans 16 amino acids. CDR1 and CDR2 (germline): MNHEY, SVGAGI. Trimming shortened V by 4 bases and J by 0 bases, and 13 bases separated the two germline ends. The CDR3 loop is CASSSGRGYSNQPQHF. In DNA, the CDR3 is TGTGCCAGCAGTTCAGGGAGGGGTTATAGCAATCAGCCCCAGCATTTT.

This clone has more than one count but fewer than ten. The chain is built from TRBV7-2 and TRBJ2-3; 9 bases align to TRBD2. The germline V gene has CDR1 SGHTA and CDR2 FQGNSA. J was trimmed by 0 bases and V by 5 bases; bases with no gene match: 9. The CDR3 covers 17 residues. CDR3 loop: CASSPLLSGGSTDTQYF. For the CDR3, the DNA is TGTGCCAGCAGCCCCTTGCTCAGCGGGGGGAGCACAGATACGCAGTATTTT. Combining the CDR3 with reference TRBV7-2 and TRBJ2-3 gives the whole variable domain GAGVSQSPSNKVTEKGKDVELRCDPISGHTALYWYRQSLGQGLEFLIYFQGNSAPDKSGLPSDRFSAERTGGSVSTLTIQRTQQEDSAVYLCASSPLLSGGSTDTQYFGPGTRLTVL.

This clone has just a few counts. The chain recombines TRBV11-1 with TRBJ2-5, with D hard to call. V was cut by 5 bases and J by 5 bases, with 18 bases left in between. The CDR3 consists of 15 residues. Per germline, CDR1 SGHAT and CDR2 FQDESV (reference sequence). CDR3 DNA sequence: TGTGCCAGCAGCCCCAGAGTCCGAGGCGTTGAGACCCAGTACTTC. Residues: CASSPRVRGVETQYF. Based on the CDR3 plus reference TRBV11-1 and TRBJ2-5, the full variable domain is EAEVAQSPRYKITEKSQAVAFWCDPISGHATLYWYRQILGQGPELLVQFQDESVVDDSQLPKDRFSAERLKGVDSTLKIQPAELGDSAMYLCASSPRVRGVETQYFGPGTRLLVL.

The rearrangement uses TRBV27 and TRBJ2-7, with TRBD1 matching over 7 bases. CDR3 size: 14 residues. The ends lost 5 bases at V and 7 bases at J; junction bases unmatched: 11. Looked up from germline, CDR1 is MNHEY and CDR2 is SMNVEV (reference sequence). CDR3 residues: CASSPSLDRKEQYF. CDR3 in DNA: TGTGCCAGCAGTCCTTCCCTGGACAGGAAAGAGCAGTACTTC.

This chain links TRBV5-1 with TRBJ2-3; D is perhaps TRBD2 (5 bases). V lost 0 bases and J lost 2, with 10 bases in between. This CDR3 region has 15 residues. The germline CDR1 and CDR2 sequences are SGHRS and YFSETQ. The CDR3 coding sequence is TGCGCCAGCAGCTTGGATAGCGCCTCCACAGATACGCAGTATTTT. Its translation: CASSLDSASTDTQYF.

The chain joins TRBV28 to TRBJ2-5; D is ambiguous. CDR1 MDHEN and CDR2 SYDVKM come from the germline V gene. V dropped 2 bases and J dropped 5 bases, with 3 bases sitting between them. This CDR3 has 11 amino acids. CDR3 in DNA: TGTGCCAGCAGTTTACAGGAGACCCAGTACTTC. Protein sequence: CASSLQETQYF.